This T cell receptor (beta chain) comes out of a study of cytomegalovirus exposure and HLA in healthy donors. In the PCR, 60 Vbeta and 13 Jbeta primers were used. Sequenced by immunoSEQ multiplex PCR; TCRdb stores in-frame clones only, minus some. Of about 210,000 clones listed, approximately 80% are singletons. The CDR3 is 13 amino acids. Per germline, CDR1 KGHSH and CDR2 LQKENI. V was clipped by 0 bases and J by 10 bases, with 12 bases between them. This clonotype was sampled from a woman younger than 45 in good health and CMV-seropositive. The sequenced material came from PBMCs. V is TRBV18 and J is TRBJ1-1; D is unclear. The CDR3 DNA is TGTGCCAGCTCACCACCGCGGTTACTAGGAGCTTTCTTT. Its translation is CASSPPRLLGAFF.